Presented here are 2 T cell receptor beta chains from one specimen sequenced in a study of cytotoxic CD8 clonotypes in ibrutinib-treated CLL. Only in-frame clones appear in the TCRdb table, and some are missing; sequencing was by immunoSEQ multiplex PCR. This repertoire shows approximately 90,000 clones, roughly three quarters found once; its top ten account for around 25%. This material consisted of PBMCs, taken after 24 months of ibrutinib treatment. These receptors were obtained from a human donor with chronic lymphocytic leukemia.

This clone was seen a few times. The CDR3 sequence: CASSKLQDILYEDTQYF. For the CDR3, the DNA is TGTGCCAGCAGCAAACTCCAGGATATTCTATACGAGGATACGCAGTATTTT. This chain connects TRBV2 to TRBJ2-3; D gene ambiguous. Between the trimmed V and J ends, which lost 6 bases and 6 bases, there was a span of 25 bases. Germline loops: CDR1 SNHLY, CDR2 FYNNEI. CDR3 length: 17 amino acids.

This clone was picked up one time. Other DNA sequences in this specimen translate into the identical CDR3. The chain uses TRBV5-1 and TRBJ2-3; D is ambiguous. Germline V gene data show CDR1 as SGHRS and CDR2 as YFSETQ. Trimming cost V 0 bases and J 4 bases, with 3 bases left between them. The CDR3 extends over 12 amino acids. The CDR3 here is CASSLVADTQYF. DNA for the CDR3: TGCGCCAGCAGCTTGGTCGCAGATACGCAGTATTTT.